These 3 T cell receptor beta chains were sequenced from one sample in a study of T-cell reconstitution after alpha-beta-depleted transplantation in children. The TCRbeta library incorporated unique molecular identifiers. MiXCR, run by TCRdb on the PCR reads, gives a single entry per CDR3 protein. Among about 300,000 distinct CDR3 sequences listed, roughly 9.1% were seen once. Sequenced material: PBMCs, taken before TCRalphabeta/CD19-depleted stem cell transplant. The receptor set was obtained from a boy less than two years old with acute myeloid leukemia, due to receive a stem cell transplant.

This clonotype showed up just a few times. The chain joins TRBV3-1 to TRBJ2-7; the D gene is possibly TRBD1 (6 bases). The CDR3 covers 13 residues. The V end was cut by 2 bases, the J end by 2 bases, with 7 bases between. Per germline, CDR1 LGHDT and CDR2 YNNKEL (reference sequence). This CDR3 reads CASSQRQAYEQYF. CDR3 DNA sequence: TGTGCCAGCAGCCAAAGACAGGCCTACGAGCAGTACTTC.

Ten or more counts support this clonotype. A much larger clone differs from this one at a single base, so this may be a read error. The V call is TRBV7-9, the J call TRBJ1-5; D not certain. Germline assignment: CDR1 SEHNR and CDR2 FQNEAQ (reference sequence). The CDR3 sequence is 12 residues long. The germline V and J ends were trimmed by 1 base and 4 bases, with 2 bases remaining between them. CDR3 coding DNA: TGTGCCAGCAGCTTAGATAATCAGCCCCAGCATTTT. As protein: CASSLDNQPQHF.

This clonotype was recorded many times. The J gene is TRBJ1-2, the V gene TRBV12-3 or TRBV12-4, with D maybe TRBD1 (5 bases). V was shortened by 2 bases and J by 3 bases, with 7 bases between the two germline ends. The CDR3 consists of 13 residues. CDR3 protein: CASSLTRDYGYTF. CDR3 bases: TGTGCCAGCAGTTTAACCAGGGACTATGGCTACACCTTC.